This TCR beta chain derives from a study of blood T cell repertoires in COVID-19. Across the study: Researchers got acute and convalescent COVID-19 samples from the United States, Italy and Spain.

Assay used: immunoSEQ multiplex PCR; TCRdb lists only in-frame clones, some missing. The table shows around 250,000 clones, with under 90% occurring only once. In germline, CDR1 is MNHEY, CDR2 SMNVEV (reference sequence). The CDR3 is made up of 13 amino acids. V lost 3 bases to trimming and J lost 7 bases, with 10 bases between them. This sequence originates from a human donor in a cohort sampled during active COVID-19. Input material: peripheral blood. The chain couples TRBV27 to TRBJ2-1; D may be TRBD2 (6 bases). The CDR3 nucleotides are TGTGCCAGCAGTTTTTCAGGGAGGAATGAGCAGTTCTTC. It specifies CASSFSGRNEQFF.